Each of the 9 T cell receptor beta chains below was sequenced from the same sample in a study of T cell responses to AZD1222 COVID-19 vaccine. Here immunoSEQ multiplex PCR was the method, and the copy in TCRdb shows in-frame clones only, minus some. The table has approximately 110,000 clones, approximately 86% seen once. This specimen was peripheral blood, taken on day 0 of AZD1222 vaccination. The receptors were gathered from an adult in good health.

V and J are TRBV19 and TRBJ2-1; a weak D match, TRBD2 (5 bases). V lost 3 bases and J 6 bases, leaving 18 bases between the germline ends. Germline CDR1 is LNHDA and CDR2 is SQIVND (reference sequence). This CDR3 spans 16 amino acids. CDR3 sequence reads: CASSMWRATIPNEQFF. The CDR3 DNA follows: TGTGCCAGTAGTATGTGGCGGGCCACAATCCCCAATGAGCAGTTCTTC.

The V call is TRBV9, the J call TRBJ2-3, with D perhaps assigned TRBD1 or TRBD2 (6 bases each). V was pared by 3 bases and J by 5 bases, with 10 bases between. The V gene's germline CDR1 is SGDLS and CDR2 YYNGEE. This CDR3 is built from 13 residues. In DNA form, the CDR3 reads TGTGCCAGCAGCGCAGAGGGGGGAGATACGCAGTATTTT. Protein: CASSAEGGDTQYF.

V and J are TRBV7-2 and TRBJ2-1; D may be TRBD2 (5 bases). Germline V gene data show CDR1 as SGHTA and CDR2 as FQGNSA. V was pared by 3 bases and J by 9 bases, with 9 bases between. The CDR3 is 12 residues long. CDR3 sequence (DNA): TGTGCCAGCAGCTTTACCCGGGGTGAGCAGTTCTTC. It translates to CASSFTRGEQFF.

The rearrangement uses TRBV29-1 and TRBJ2-7, with D tentatively TRBD2 (5 bases). The CDR3 loop spans 11 amino acids. V was cut by 7 bases and J by 3 bases, with 10 bases left in between. CDR1 SQVTM and CDR2 ANQGSEA come from the germline V gene. CDR3 amino acids: CSGLGDYEQYF. As DNA, the CDR3 is TGCAGCGGGCTCGGGGACTACGAGCAGTACTTC.

In its sample, this clone was seen once. The chain couples TRBV11-2 to TRBJ2-3, with 7 bases matching TRBD1. CDR1 is SGHAT and CDR2 is FQNNGV in the germline V gene. This CDR3 region has 15 residues. V lost 5 bases and J lost 2; bases outside the gene matches: 7. The DNA for the CDR3 is TGTGCCAGCAGCCGAACCGGGACAGCCACAGATACGCAGTATTTT. This codes for CASSRTGTATDTQYF. Variable domain in full (rest from reference TRBV11-2 and TRBJ2-3): EAGVAQSPRYKIIEKRQSVAFWCNPISGHATLYWYQQILGQGPKLLIQFQNNGVVDDSQLPKDRFSAERLKGVDSTLKIQPAKLEDSAVYLCASSRTGTATDTQYFGPGTRLTVL.

There are a few counts of this clone. The J gene is TRBJ1-1, the V gene TRBV2; D is possibly TRBD1 (6 bases). Trimming removed 6 bases at V and 4 bases at J, with 12 bases between. The CDR3 spans 13 residues. Germline V gives CDR1 SNHLY, CDR2 FYNNEI. The CDR3 sequence: CASRRRGGTEAFF. For the CDR3, the DNA is TGTGCCAGCAGGAGGAGGGGGGGCACTGAAGCTTTCTTT.

The V and J genes are TRBV29-1 and TRBJ1-1; D call uncertain. CDR3 length: 14 amino acids. The germline V gene encodes CDR1 SQVTM and CDR2 ANQGSEA. Trimming took 8 bases from V and 3 from J, leaving 19 bases between them. For the CDR3, the DNA is TGCAGCACTCAACGGGGTTTTTGGGACACTGAAGCTTTCTTT. The encoded protein is CSTQRGFWDTEAFF.

This rearrangement joins TRBV7-9 to TRBJ2-7; the match to TRBD1 covers 10 bases. Germline CDR1 and CDR2: SEHNR and FQNEAQ (reference sequence). V lost 5 bases to trimming and J lost 3 bases; unmatched junction nucleotides: 7. The CDR3 is 15 residues long. This chain's CDR3 is CASSPPGTGVYEQYF. CDR3 in DNA: TGTGCCAGCAGCCCCCCCGGGACAGGGGTCTACGAGCAGTACTTC.

This clone was seen only once. This chain joins TRBV19 and TRBJ2-1, with D perhaps assigned TRBD1 or TRBD2 (7 bases each). This CDR3 has 14 residues. Germline V gene sequence: CDR1 LNHDA, CDR2 SQIVND (reference sequence). Trimming shortened V by 5 bases and J by 5 bases, and 13 bases separated the two germline ends. CDR3 nucleotides: TGTGCCAGTAGTCTCCAGGGGGGGAACAATGAGCAGTTCTTC. Protein product: CASSLQGGNNEQFF.